A single sample gave rise to the 7 T cell receptor beta chains below, sequenced in a study of PD-1 blockade in classical Hodgkin lymphoma. Produced via immunoSEQ multiplex PCR; TCRdb's table is partial and in-frame only. The sample contains tens of thousands of clones, approximately 80% of which appear only once. Stated time point: cycle 4 day 1 (C4D1), after 6 weeks of nivolumab. Every single patient, without exception, relapsed after autologous stem cell transplantation, and brentuximab vedotin exposure varied. Sequences were derived from peripheral blood mononuclear cells (PBMCs), sampled before the fourth cycle of nivolumab. The source is a human donor with classical Hodgkin lymphoma.

J is TRBJ2-3 and V is TRBV4-2; D remains unclear. The CDR3 totals 14 residues. Germline loops: CDR1 LGHNA, CDR2 YNFKEQ. Trimming shortened V by 0 bases and J by 4 bases, and 8 bases separated the two germline ends. The CDR3: CASSQDPWSDTQYF. The DNA of the CDR3 is TGTGCCAGCAGCCAAGACCCTTGGTCAGATACGCAGTATTTT.

This clone was detected a few times. V is TRBV6-5 and J is TRBJ1-2; D possibly corresponds to TRBD1 (6 bases). CDR3 size: 12 residues. V lost 7 bases and J lost 9, with 15 bases in between. Germline V gives CDR1 MNHEY, CDR2 SVGAGI. Here the CDR3 reads CASKAGAFSYTF. In DNA form, the CDR3 reads TGTGCCAGCAAGGCAGGGGCCTTCAGCTACACCTTC.

This chain connects TRBV5-1 to TRBJ1-1, with no clear D. CDR3 size: 14 residues. Germline assignment: CDR1 SGHRS and CDR2 YFSETQ. The ends were cut back, 4 bases at V and 10 bases at J, with 20 bases in the middle. CDR3 amino acids: CASSDSVGSGGAFF. CDR3 sequence (DNA): TGCGCCAGCAGCGATAGCGTAGGGAGTGGCGGAGCTTTCTTT.

The rearrangement links TRBV5-8 to TRBJ2-3, with 7 bases identical to TRBD2. Germline assignment: CDR1 SGHTS and CDR2 YDEGEE. V trimming: 2 bases; J trimming: 1 base; junction bases outside the gene matches: 4. This CDR3 spans 15 amino acids. CDR3 nucleotide sequence: TGTGCCAGCAGCTTCCAGCGGGGACGCACAGATACGCAGTATTTT. This gives the protein CASSFQRGRTDTQYF.

This chain links TRBV2 with TRBJ2-1; tentative D call: TRBD1 (5 bases). Trimming shortened V by 7 bases and J by 5 bases, and 15 bases separated the two germline ends. The CDR3 is 14 amino acids. Germline loops: CDR1 SNHLY, CDR2 FYNNEI. CDR3 sequence reads: CASILTKGNNEQFF. The CDR3 region has the DNA TGTGCCAGCATACTGACAAAGGGGAACAATGAGCAGTTCTTC.

This clone showed up just once. This rearrangement joins TRBV11-2 to TRBJ2-3, with TRBD2 matching 11 bases. V lost 3 bases, J lost 1 base, and 3 bases stayed unmatched. The CDR3 spans 16 residues. Germline CDR1 SGHAT, CDR2 FQNNGV. In DNA, the CDR3 is TGTGCCAGCAGCTTGGGACTAGCGGTTCGCACAGATACGCAGTATTTT. Protein sequence: CASSLGLAVRTDTQYF.

The J gene is TRBJ1-1, the V gene TRBV7-9, with D perhaps matching TRBD1 (6 bases). V lost 4 bases and J lost 6, with 15 bases in between. CDR3 length equals 14 residues. CDR1 is SEHNR, CDR2 FQNEAQ, per germline (reference sequence). The CDR3 DNA is TGTGCCAGCAGCTCCCTACCGGACAGATCTGAAGCTTTCTTT. Translating gives CASSSLPDRSEAFF.